One and the same sample provided the 23 T cell receptor beta chains below, sequenced in a study of cytomegalovirus exposure and HLA in healthy donors. Clones were sequenced by immunoSEQ multiplex PCR, and TCRdb holds only the in-frame ones, with some missing. The table lists about 360,000 clones, 86% of them singletons. Sequenced material: PBMCs. The receptor source for this set is a woman younger than 30 in good health and CMV-seronegative.

The chain is built from TRBV2 and TRBJ2-7, with TRBD2 matching 11 bases. The CDR3 spans 12 residues. Germline-derived CDR1 and CDR2 are SNHLY and FYNNEI. Trimming cost V 9 bases and J 4 bases; bases outside gene matches: 2. CDR3 in amino acids: CASSGGAYEQYF. CDR3 DNA: TGTGCCAGTAGCGGGGGGGCATACGAGCAGTACTTC.

This chain joins TRBV4-2 and TRBJ2-5; TRBD2 matches at 8 bases. Per the germline V gene, CDR1 is LGHNA and CDR2 is YNFKEQ. The CDR3 sequence is 14 residues long. With V trimmed by 0 bases and J by 6 bases, 3 bases remained unmatched. The CDR3 DNA sequence: TGTGCCAGCAGCCAAGAACTAGCGGTCAAGACCCAGTACTTC. It codes for CASSQELAVKTQYF.

The genes are TRBV5-1 and TRBJ2-1; TRBD2 agrees at 10 bases. The CDR3 is 18 residues long. V was clipped by 0 bases and J by 0 bases; unmatched bases: 6. The V gene's germline CDR1 is SGHRS and CDR2 YFSETQ. The CDR3 loop reads CASSLGLAGVSSYNEQFF. CDR3 sequence (DNA): TGCGCCAGCAGCTTGGGGCTAGCGGGAGTAAGCTCCTACAATGAGCAGTTCTTC.

This sequence joins TRBV4-1 and TRBJ1-1; D possibly corresponds to TRBD1 (5 bases). V lost 0 bases and J lost 6, with 14 bases in between. This CDR3 has 15 amino acids. CDR1 MGHRA and CDR2 YSYEKL come from the germline V gene. The CDR3 is CASSQESTRGAEAFF. The CDR3 DNA sequence: TGCGCCAGCAGCCAAGAATCAACCCGGGGGGCTGAAGCTTTCTTT.

The V call is TRBV28, the J call TRBJ1-4; TRBD1 aligns across 10 bases. Per germline, CDR1 MDHEN and CDR2 SYDVKM. Trimming at V came to 6 bases and at J to 1 base, leaving 8 bases not matched to a gene. The CDR3 extends over 17 amino acids. In DNA, the CDR3 is TGTGCCAGCAGGCCGACAGGGGGCTTTATAACTAATGAAAAACTGTTTTTT. Amino acid sequence: CASRPTGGFITNEKLFF.

The rearrangement links TRBV27 to TRBJ2-3, with 9 nucleotides matching TRBD2. The J segment lost 0 bases and the V segment lost 7 bases, leaving 8 bases of the junction unmatched. The CDR3 is made up of 16 amino acids. CDR1 and CDR2 (germline): MNHEY, SMNVEV (reference sequence). The CDR3 DNA reads TGTGCCAGCATGCTAGCGGGGATTACTAGCACAGATACGCAGTATTTT. Encoded protein: CASMLAGITSTDTQYF.

This chain links TRBV11-2 with TRBJ2-1, with 9 nucleotides matching TRBD2. Unmatched junction bases numbered 16, after V lost 1 base and J lost 15 bases. Germline CDR1 is SGHAT and CDR2 is FQNNGV. The CDR3 sequence is 16 residues long. The CDR3 spells CASSLGGSGGPPLLFF. The DNA of the CDR3 is TGTGCCAGCAGCTTAGGCGGTAGCGGGGGCCCTCCGTTGCTGTTCTTC.

V usage is TRBV12-5 and J usage is TRBJ2-2; tentative D call: TRBD1 (5 bases). This CDR3 has 16 amino acids. The germline gives CDR1 LGHNT, CDR2 FRNRAP. Deletions cut 0 bases from V and 2 bases from J, with 10 bases between. The CDR3, as DNA: TGTGCTAGTGGTTTGGTAGACAGTCTTAACACCGGGGAGCTGTTTTTT. This codes for CASGLVDSLNTGELFF.

This clone came up once. The rearrangement joins TRBV4-1 to TRBJ2-2; 11 positions agree with TRBD2. CDR1 is MGHRA, CDR2 YSYEKL, per germline. V lost 2 bases and J lost 5; bases outside the gene matches: 4. The CDR3 loop spans 16 amino acids. The CDR3 loop reads CASSQFSGGATGELFF. The CDR3 DNA reads TGCGCCAGCAGCCAATTTAGCGGGGGGGCGACCGGGGAGCTGTTTTTT.

V usage is TRBV2 and J usage is TRBJ2-7; TRBD1 matches at 10 bases. Unmatched junction bases numbered 6, after V lost 2 bases and J lost 5 bases. The germline V gene encodes CDR1 SNHLY and CDR2 FYNNEI. The CDR3 spans 15 residues. CDR3 amino acids: CASSERGDRGHEQYF. For the CDR3, the DNA is TGTGCCAGCAGTGAAAGAGGGGACAGGGGCCACGAGCAGTACTTC.

The chain uses TRBV5-1 and TRBJ2-7, with TRBD2 matching over 9 bases. The V gene's germline CDR1 is SGHRS and CDR2 YFSETQ. V shed 4 bases, J shed 4 bases, and the junction held 9 bases outside the gene matches. CDR3 length equals 15 residues. CDR3 sequence: CASSGSGTSQYEQYF. Here the CDR3 DNA reads TGCGCCAGCAGCGGGTCCGGGACTAGCCAGTACGAGCAGTACTTC.

The V call is TRBV27, the J call TRBJ2-7; TRBD1 matches 9 bases. V gave up 8 bases and J gave up 7 bases; unmatched junction bases: 9. CDR1 and CDR2 from the germline V gene are MNHEY and SMNVEV (reference sequence). The CDR3 contains 13 residues. The CDR3 loop is CASRDRASSEQYF. CDR3 DNA sequence: TGTGCCAGCCGGGACAGGGCTTCTTCTGAGCAGTACTTC.

This chain connects TRBV28 to TRBJ2-3, with 13 bases lining up with TRBD2. V gave up 4 bases and J gave up 11 bases; unmatched junction bases: 21. The CDR3 is made up of 19 amino acids. Per germline, CDR1 MDHEN and CDR2 SYDVKM. For the CDR3, the DNA is TGTGCCAGCAGTTCACTAGCGGGAGGGCTTAGCAGGATGAGGGCGGGGCAGTATTTT. It translates to CASSSLAGGLSRMRAGQYF.

The chain couples TRBV2 to TRBJ1-5; the D gene is possibly TRBD1 (5 bases). CDR1 is SNHLY, CDR2 FYNNEI, per germline. This CDR3 has 15 amino acids. V was clipped by 5 bases and J by 2 bases, with 13 bases between them. The CDR3, as DNA: TGTGCCAGCAGTAGGGACTTGGGGGGCAATCAGCCCCAGCATTTT. It yields the protein CASSRDLGGNQPQHF.

J is TRBJ2-5 and V is TRBV19, with TRBD2 matching 10 bases. CDR3 length: 16 residues. With 1 base clipped from V and 4 bases from J, the junction kept 6 bases outside the gene matches. The germline V gene encodes CDR1 LNHDA and CDR2 SQIVND (reference sequence). The CDR3 nucleotides read TGTGCCAGTAGTATAGTAAGCGGGGGGGCCGGAGAGACCCAGTACTTC. Translated, it gives CASSIVSGGAGETQYF.

The V gene is TRBV6-5, the J gene TRBJ2-1; weak D call: TRBD1 (6 bases). Trimming removed 11 bases at V and 7 bases at J, with 12 bases between. CDR3 length equals 11 residues. Per the germline V gene, CDR1 is MNHEY and CDR2 is SVGAGI. The CDR3 DNA follows: TGTGCCTGCGCTAGGGGGAATGAGCAGTTCTTC. Amino acid sequence: CACARGNEQFF.

The chain uses TRBV25-1 and TRBJ2-6, with D possibly matching TRBD2 (6 bases). This CDR3 region has 13 residues. The V and J ends lost 10 bases and 3 bases respectively, with 10 bases between them. Germline lookup yields CDR1 MGHDK and CDR2 SYGVNS. DNA for the CDR3: TGTGCCATCGGAGGGAGTGGGGCCAACGTCCTGACTTTC. It is translated as CAIGGSGANVLTF.

The rearrangement joins TRBV2 to TRBJ1-4; TRBD1 matches at 7 bases. Germline V gene lookup returns CDR1 SNHLY and CDR2 FYNNEI. The CDR3 length is 14 residues. V dropped 6 bases and J dropped 1; count of bases not matched to a gene: 2. The CDR3 nucleotides read TGTGCCAGCAGAAGACAGGGAACTAATGAAAAACTGTTTTTT. This translates into CASRRQGTNEKLFF.

The V call is TRBV2, the J call TRBJ2-7; D possibly corresponds to TRBD1 (6 bases). The V end lost 6 bases, the J end lost 1 base, and 13 bases lay between the germline ends. The CDR3 consists of 14 residues. Germline V gene data show CDR1 as SNHLY and CDR2 as FYNNEI. For the CDR3, the DNA is TGTGCCAGCAGGGGGACACTCCTTTCCTACGAGCAGTACTTC. Translating it yields CASRGTLLSYEQYF.

This chain links TRBV6-4 with TRBJ1-6; D uncertain. V lost 3 bases and J 8 bases, leaving 8 bases between the germline ends. The CDR3 runs 13 residues. CDR1 is MRHNA and CDR2 is SNTAGT in the germline V gene. Here the CDR3 reads CASSDTSDSPLHF. CDR3 DNA: TGTGCCAGCAGTGATACCAGCGATTCACCCCTCCACTTT.

This chain connects TRBV21-1 to TRBJ2-7; the D call TRBD1 from the table was never checked on the DNA. TRBV21-1 is listed as a pseudogene. This CDR3 is 16 amino acids long. The CDR3 spells CASSKETGESSYEQYF. CDR3 coding DNA: TGTGCCAGCAGCAAAGAAACAGGGGAGAGCTCCTACGAGCAGTACTTC.

The V call is TRBV27, the J call TRBJ1-1; no definite D call. The germline V gene has CDR1 MNHEY and CDR2 SMNVEV (reference sequence). The CDR3 length is 15 residues. V dropped 0 bases and J dropped 4 bases, with 12 bases sitting between them. The CDR3, as DNA: TGTGCCAGCAGTTTATCGGGCGCCTCTGGCACTGAAGCTTTCTTT. It specifies CASSLSGASGTEAFF.

This clone was seen once. The chain has TRBV30 and TRBJ2-2; 9 bases fit TRBD2. The CDR3 extends over 15 amino acids. V was pared by 7 bases and J by 4 bases, with 10 bases of the junction left unmatched. Germline V CDR1 and CDR2: GTSNPN, SVGIG (reference sequence). CDR3 nucleotide sequence: TGTGCCTTGCAACCCCTAGCGGGGTCCACCGGGGAGCTGTTTTTT. The encoded protein is CALQPLAGSTGELFF. Full variable domain (missing parts from reference TRBV30 and TRBJ2-2): SQTIHQWPATLVQPVGSPLSLECTVEGTSNPNLYWYRQAAGRGLQLLFYSVGIGQISSEVPQNLSASRPQDRQFILSSKKLLLSDSGFYLCALQPLAGSTGELFFGEGSRLTVL.